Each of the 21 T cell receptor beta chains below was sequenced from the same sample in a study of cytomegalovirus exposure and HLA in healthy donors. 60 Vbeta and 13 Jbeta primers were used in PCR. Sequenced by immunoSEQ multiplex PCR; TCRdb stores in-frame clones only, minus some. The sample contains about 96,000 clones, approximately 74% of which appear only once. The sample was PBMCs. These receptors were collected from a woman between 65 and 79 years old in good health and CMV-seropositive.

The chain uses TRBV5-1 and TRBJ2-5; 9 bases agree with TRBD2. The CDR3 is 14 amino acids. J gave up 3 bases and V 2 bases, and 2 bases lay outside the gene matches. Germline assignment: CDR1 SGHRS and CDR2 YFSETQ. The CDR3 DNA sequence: TGCGCCAGCAGCTTCCCTAGCGGGAAAGAGACCCAGTACTTC. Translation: CASSFPSGKETQYF.

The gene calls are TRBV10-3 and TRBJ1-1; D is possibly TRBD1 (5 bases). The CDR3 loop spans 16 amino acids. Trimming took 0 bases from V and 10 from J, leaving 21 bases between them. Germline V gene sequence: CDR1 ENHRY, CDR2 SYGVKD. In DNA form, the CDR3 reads TGTGCCATCAGTGAGTCAAACTTCGGGGGGTCTCGAGGAGCTTTCTTT. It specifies CAISESNFGGSRGAFF.

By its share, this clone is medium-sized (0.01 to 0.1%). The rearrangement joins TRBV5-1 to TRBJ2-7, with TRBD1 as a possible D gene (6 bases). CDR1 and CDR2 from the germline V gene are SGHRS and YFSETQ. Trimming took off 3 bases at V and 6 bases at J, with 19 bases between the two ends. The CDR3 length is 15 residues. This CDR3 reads CASSSNQGPLSEQYF. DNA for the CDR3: TGCGCCAGCAGCTCCAACCAGGGGCCCCTCTCCGAGCAGTACTTC. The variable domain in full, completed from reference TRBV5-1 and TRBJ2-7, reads KAGVTQTPRYLIKTRGQQVTLSCSPISGHRSVSWYQQTPGQGLQFLFEYFSETQRNKGNFPGRFSGRQFSNSRSEMNVSTLELGDSALYLCASSSNQGPLSEQYFGPGTRLTVT.

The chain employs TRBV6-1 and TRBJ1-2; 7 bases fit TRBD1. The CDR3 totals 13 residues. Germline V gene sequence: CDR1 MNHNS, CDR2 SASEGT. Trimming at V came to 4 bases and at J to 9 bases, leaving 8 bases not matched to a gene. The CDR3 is CASSVDRVGSYTF. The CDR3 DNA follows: TGTGCCAGCAGTGTCGACAGGGTGGGTAGCTACACCTTC.

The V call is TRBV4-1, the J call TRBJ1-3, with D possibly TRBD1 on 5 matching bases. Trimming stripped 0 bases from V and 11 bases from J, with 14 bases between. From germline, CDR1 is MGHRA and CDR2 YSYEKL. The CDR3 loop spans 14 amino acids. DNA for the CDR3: TGCGCCAGCAGCCAAGAGGGCCAGGGTGGCGCCATATATTTT. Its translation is CASSQEGQGGAIYF.

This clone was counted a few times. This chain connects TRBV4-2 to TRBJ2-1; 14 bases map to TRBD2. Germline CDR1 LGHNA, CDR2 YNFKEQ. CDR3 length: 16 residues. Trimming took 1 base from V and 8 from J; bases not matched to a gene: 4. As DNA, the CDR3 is TGTGCCAGCAGCCAAGCGACTAGCGGGAGGGCGGATGAGCAGTTCTTC. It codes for CASSQATSGRADEQFF.

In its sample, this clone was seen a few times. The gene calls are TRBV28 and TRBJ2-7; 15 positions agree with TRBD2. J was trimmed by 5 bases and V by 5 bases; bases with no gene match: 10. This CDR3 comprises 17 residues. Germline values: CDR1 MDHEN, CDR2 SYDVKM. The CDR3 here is CASSTMGLAGGLDEQYF. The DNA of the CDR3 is TGTGCCAGCAGTACAATGGGACTAGCGGGAGGTTTAGACGAGCAGTACTTC. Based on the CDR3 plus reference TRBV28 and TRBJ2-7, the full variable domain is DVKVTQSSRYLVKRTGEKVFLECVQDMDHENMFWYRQDPGLGLRLIYFSYDVKMKEKGDIPEGYSVSREKKERFSLILESASTNQTSMYLCASSTMGLAGGLDEQYFGPGTRLTVT.

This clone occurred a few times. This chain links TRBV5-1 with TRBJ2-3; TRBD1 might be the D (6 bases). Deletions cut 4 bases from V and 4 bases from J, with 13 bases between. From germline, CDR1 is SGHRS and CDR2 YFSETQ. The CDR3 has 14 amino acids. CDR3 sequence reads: CASSRTGSPDTQYF. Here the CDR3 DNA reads TGCGCCAGCAGCCGAACAGGGTCCCCAGATACGCAGTATTTT.

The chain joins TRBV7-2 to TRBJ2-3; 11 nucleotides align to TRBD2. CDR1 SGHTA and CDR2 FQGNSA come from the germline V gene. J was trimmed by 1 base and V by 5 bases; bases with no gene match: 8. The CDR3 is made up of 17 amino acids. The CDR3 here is CASSREGSGGGTDTQYF. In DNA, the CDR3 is TGTGCCAGCAGCCGAGAGGGTAGCGGGGGGGGCACAGATACGCAGTATTTT. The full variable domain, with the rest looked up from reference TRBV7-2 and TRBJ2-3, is GAGVSQSPSNKVTEKGKDVELRCDPISGHTALYWYRQSLGQGLEFLIYFQGNSAPDKSGLPSDRFSAERTGGSVSTLTIQRTQQEDSAVYLCASSREGSGGGTDTQYFGPGTRLTVL.

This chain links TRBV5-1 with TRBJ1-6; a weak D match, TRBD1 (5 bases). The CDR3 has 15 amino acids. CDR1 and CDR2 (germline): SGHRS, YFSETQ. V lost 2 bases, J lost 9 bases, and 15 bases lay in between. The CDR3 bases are TGCGCCAGCAGCTTCTCTATAGGGGTGGGTTCACCCCTCCACTTT. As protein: CASSFSIGVGSPLHF.

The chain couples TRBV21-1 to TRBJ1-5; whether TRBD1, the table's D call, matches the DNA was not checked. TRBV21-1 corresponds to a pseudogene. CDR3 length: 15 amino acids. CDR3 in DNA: TGTGCCAGCAGCAAAGAAATGACAGGGGATCAGCCCCAGCATTTT. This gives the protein CASSKEMTGDQPQHF.

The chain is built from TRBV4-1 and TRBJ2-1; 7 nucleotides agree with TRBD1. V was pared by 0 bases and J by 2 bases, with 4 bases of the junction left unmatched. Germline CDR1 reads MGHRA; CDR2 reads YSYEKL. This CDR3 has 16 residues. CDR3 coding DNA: TGCGCCAGCAGCCAAGAGTGGCAGGGGGCCTACAATGAGCAGTTCTTC. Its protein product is CASSQEWQGAYNEQFF.

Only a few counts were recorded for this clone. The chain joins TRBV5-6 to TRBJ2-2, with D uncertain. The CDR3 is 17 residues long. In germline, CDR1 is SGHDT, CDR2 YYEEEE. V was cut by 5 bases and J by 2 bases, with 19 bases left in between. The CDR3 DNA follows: TGTGCCAGCAGACTTTACGGCAGCGACCCTAACACCGGGGAGCTGTTTTTT. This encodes CASRLYGSDPNTGELFF.

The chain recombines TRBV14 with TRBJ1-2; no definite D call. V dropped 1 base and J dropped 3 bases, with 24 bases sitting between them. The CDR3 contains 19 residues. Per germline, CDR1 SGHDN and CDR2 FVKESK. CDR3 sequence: CASSQGFTVRSQVYYGYTF. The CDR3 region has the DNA TGTGCCAGCAGCCAAGGGTTCACAGTACGGTCTCAAGTCTACTATGGCTACACCTTC.

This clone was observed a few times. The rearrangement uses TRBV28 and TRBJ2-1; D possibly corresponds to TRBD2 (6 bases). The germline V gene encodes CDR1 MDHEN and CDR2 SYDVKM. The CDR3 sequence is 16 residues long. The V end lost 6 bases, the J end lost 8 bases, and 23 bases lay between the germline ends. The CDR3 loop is CASRSPGLDRVDEQFF. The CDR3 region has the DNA TGTGCCAGCAGAAGCCCGGGACTCGACCGAGTGGATGAGCAGTTCTTC.

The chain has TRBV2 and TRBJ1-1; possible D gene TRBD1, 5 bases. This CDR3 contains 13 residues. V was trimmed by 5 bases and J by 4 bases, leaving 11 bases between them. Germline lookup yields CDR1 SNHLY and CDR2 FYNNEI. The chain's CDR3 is CASSRGTGTEAFF. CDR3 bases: TGTGCCAGCAGTAGGGGCACCGGCACTGAAGCTTTCTTT.

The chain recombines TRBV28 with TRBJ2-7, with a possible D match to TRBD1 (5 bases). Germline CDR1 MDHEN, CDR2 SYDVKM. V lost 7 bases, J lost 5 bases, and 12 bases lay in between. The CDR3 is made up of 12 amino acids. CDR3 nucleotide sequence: TGTGCCAGCAAACCGGACATCGACGAGCAGTACTTC. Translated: CASKPDIDEQYF.

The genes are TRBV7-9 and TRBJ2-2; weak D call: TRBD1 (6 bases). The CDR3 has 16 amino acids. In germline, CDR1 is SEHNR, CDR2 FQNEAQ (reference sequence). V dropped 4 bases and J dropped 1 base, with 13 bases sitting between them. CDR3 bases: TGTGCCAGCAGCTCCTCACCGGGACAGAACACCGGGGAGCTGTTTTTT. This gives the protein CASSSSPGQNTGELFF.

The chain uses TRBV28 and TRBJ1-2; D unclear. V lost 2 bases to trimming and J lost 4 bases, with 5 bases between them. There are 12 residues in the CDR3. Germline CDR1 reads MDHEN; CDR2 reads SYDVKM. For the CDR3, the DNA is TGTGCCAGCAGTTTAGAGATCTATGGCTACACCTTC. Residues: CASSLEIYGYTF.

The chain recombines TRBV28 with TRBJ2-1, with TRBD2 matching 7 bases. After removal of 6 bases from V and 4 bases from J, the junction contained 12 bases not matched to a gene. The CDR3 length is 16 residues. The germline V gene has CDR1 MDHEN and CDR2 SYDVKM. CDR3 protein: CASSPLPGGLYNEQFF. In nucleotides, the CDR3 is TGTGCCAGCAGCCCTCTACCGGGAGGCCTTTACAATGAGCAGTTCTTC. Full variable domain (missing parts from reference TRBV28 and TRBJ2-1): DVKVTQSSRYLVKRTGEKVFLECVQDMDHENMFWYRQDPGLGLRLIYFSYDVKMKEKGDIPEGYSVSREKKERFSLILESASTNQTSMYLCASSPLPGGLYNEQFFGPGTRLTVL.

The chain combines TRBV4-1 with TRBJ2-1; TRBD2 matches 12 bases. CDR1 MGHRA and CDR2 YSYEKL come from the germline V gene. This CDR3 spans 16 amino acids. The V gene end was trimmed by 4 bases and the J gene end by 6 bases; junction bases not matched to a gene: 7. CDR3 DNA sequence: TGCGCCAGCAGCCGGCAGACTAGCGGGAGTCCCAATGAGCAGTTCTTC. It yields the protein CASSRQTSGSPNEQFF.